The entry that follows covers one T cell receptor beta chain sequence. Its cognate antigen has yet to be identified. No clone much larger than this one lies a single base away; base qualities are absent. This record belongs to a study of T cells in Graves' hyperthyroidism and ophthalmopathy (dated by TCRdb to the late 2010s). For context, the study as a whole: Peripheral blood was sampled at the time of initial diagnosis, prior to any treatment. A discovery cohort of around 100 patients, about 44 with Graves' ophthalmopathy and fewer than 65 with stable Graves' hyperthyroidism, was used to find distinguishing TCR V-J signatures. Whether ophthalmopathy could be predicted prospectively was tested in an independent validation cohort made up of about 18 hyperthyroidism patients plus 17 patients who later progressed to ophthalmopathy. The approximately 100 discovery patients were divided at random into training and test sets in a 7:3 ratio. Thyroid tissue and blood T-cell repertoires from several Graves' hyperthyroidism patients were also compared in the study. Following sampling, methimazole starting at 30 mg daily was given to hyperthyroidism patients, and high-dose intravenous methylprednisolone was given to ophthalmopathy patients. The paper describes TCR Vbeta CDR3 sequencing of 130 to 150 peripheral blood samples, made up of 43 ophthalmopathy patients, some 76 hyperthyroidism patients and 17 progressor patients.

Ophthalmopathy patients had moderately to severely active disease, with a Clinical Activity Score of 3 or more, a NOSPECS grade of 4 or more, and a disease duration of less than 3 months. Patients with uncontrolled infections, other autoimmune diseases, pregnancy or lactation were excluded. Diagnoses were established on the basis of clinical symptoms, serum thyroxine and TRAb, thyroid ultrasound, and orbital computed tomography. PBMCs were isolated from 7.5 to 10 ml of fresh peripheral blood by Ficoll-Paque density gradient centrifugation. Total RNA was extracted using Trizol reagent, and RNA quality was assessed on an Agilent 2100 Bioanalyzer. Per the germline V gene (reference sequence), DFQATT is the CDR1 and SNEGSKA is the CDR2. Relative to germline, V is missing 1 base and J is missing 7 bases, with 6 bases of the junction outside any gene match. Spanning cysteine to phenylalanine, the CDR3 consists of 15 amino acids. The retained sequence is limited to the CDR3, 45 bases, with the frame set at the first base.

Overall results and qualifications from the work: No statistical method was used to set the sample size in advance, and investigators knew the group allocation. A model built on a 13 V-J signature distinguished ophthalmopathy from stable hyperthyroidism, reaching around 90% sensitivity and around 81% specificity in cross-validation and 80%/75% in testing. In validation, the model predicted progression to ophthalmopathy with about 71% sensitivity and roughly 75% specificity, a median of approximately 6.5 months before onset. Blood samples also contained most of the expanded thyroid clonotypes (frequency above 0.001), which suggests that blood repertoires may reflect thyroid immune responses.

The TCR beta CDR3 regions were amplified from RNA transcripts. A first-round RT-PCR of the TCR CDR3 used the HTBI primer set with the Qiagen OneStep RT-PCR kit. Libraries were constructed in a second round of multiplex PCR, after which size selection and purification were performed. Libraries were sequenced paired-end with 100 bp reads on an Illumina HiSeq2000. As for how the authors treated the data: SOAPnuke was used to process the raw data, throwing out any read that contained adapters or uncalled bases, had a mean Phred below 15, or lacked an exact constant-primer or identifier match. High-quality paired reads were merged with COPE v1.2.5, and unique nucleotide sequences were defined as clonotypes. MiTCR v1.1 was used to align the clonotypes against IMGT TRBV, TRBD and TRBJ reference segments. The analysis included only V-J combinations with a frequency above 0.0001, which together covered roughly 99% of the repertoires. The TCS score was defined as F50 (clonal expansion) divided by E x V (chaos), with BLOSUM62-based TCRdist calculated between CDR3 peptides within each V-J. Welch's t-statistics and random forest reduced around 550 V-J features to fewer than 15, which were used in a naive Bayes classifier (R e1071). The public reads were reanalyzed by TCRdb: fastp trimming at Q25, MiXCR alignment, in-frame beta chains only. Rows are unified per CDR3 protein, each entry keeping the most common DNA and genes. In this record, the V and J calls reflect TCRdb's handling and not the investigators' own analysis. The sample yields a few hundred thousand distinct CDR3 sequences; 22% were counted once. The ten largest make up less than 65% of the sample.

The sequence was collected from a woman in her sixties or seventies with Graves' ophthalmopathy. The sequenced material came from blood. Recombination linked TRBV20-1 to TRBJ1-4; TRBD1 fits 10 bases in the junction. The bases read TGCAGTGCTAGAGGACAGGGGGCTTTTAGTGAAAAACTGTTTTTT. This is translated as CSARGQGAFSEKLFF.